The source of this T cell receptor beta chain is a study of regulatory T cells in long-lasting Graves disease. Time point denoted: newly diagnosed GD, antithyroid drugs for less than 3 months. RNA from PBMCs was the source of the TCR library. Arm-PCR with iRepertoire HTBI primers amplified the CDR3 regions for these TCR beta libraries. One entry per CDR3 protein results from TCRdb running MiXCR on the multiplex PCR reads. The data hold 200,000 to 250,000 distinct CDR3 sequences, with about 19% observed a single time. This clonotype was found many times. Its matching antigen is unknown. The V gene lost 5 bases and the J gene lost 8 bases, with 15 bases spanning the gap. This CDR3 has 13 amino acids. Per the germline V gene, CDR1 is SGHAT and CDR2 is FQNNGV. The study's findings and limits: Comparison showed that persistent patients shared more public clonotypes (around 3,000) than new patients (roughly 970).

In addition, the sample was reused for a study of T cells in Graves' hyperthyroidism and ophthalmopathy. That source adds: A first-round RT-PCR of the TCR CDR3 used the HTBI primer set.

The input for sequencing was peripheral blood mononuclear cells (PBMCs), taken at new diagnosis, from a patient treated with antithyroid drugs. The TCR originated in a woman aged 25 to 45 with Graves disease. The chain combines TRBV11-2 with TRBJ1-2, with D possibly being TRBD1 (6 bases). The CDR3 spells CASSGSGVYGYTF. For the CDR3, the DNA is TGTGCCAGCAGCGGCTCAGGGGTGTACGGCTACACCTTC.